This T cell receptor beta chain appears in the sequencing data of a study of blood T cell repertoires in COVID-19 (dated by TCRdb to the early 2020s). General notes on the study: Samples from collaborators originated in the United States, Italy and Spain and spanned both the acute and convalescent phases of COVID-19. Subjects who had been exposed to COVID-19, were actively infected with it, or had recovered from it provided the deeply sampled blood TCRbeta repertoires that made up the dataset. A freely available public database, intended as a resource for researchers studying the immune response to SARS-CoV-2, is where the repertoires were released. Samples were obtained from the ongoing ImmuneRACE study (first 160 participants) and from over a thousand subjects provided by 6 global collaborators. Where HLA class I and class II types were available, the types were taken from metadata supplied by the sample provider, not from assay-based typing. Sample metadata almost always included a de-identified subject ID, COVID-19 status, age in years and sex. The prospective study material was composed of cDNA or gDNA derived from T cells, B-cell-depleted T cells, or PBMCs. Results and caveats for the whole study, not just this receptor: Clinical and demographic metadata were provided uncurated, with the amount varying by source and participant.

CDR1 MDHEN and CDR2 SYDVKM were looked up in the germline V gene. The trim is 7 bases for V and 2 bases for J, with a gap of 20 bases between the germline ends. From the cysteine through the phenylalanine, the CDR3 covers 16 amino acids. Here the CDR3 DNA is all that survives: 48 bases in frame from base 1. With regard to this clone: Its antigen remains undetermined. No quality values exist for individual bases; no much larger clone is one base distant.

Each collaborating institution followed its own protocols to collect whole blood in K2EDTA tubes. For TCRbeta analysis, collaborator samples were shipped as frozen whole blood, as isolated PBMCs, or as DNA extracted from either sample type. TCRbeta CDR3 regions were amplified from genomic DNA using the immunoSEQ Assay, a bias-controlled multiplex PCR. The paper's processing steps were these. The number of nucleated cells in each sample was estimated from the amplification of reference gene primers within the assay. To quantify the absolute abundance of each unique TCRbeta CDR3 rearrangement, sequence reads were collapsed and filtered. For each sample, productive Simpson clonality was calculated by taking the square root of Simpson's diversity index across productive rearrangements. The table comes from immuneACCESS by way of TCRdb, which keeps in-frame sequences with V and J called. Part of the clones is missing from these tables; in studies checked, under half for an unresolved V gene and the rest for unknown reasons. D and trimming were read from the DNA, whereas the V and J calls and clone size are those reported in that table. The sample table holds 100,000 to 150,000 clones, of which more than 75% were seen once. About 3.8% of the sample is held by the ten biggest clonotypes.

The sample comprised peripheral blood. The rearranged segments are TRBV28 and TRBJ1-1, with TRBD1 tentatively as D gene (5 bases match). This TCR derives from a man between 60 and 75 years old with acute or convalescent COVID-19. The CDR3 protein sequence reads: CASIELVGLINTEAFF. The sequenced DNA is TGTGCCAGCATCGAACTGGTGGGACTCATTAACACTGAAGCTTTCTTT.